Listed below are T cell receptor beta chains from one sample, sequenced in a study of shared clonotypes between healthy human individuals. Data came from immunoSEQ multiplex PCR; TCRdb stores just in-frame clones and leaves some out. The profile shows approximately 2.1 million clones, approximately 95% of them singletons. Input material: naive CD4+ T cells from PBMCs. These TCRs come from a man in his late teens or twenties in good health. Some clones in this sample may be carry-over from other donors' samples. CDR3s include the opening cysteine and the closing phenylalanine or tryptophan. A D gene is named only where the DNA matches it firmly. Not all rows give a size; the values are once, few, many and, for expanded clones, a class.

TRBD1,TRBV28,.,TRBJ1-5,CASSSIRQGGNQPQHF,TGTGCCAGCAGTTCCATCCGACAGGGCGGCAATCAGCCCCAGCATTTT
.,TRBV18,few,TRBJ1-5,CASSPGAGSNQPQHF,TGTGCCAGCTCACCAGGGGCGGGGAGCAATCAGCCCCAGCATTTT
TRBD1,TRBV7-9,.,TRBJ1-2,CASSLTGRTGTYGYTF,TGTGCCAGCAGCTTAACAGGCCGGACAGGGACCTATGGCTACACCTTC
.,TRBV6-5,.,TRBJ1-2,CASSYNGRAPGYTF,TGTGCCAGCAGTTACAACGGCAGGGCTCCTGGCTACACCTTC
TRBD2,TRBV11-2,.,TRBJ2-1,CASNGGRVYNEQFF,TGTGCCAGCAACGGCGGGAGGGTCTACAATGAGCAGTTCTTC
TRBD1,TRBV10-3,.,TRBJ2-2,CAISPGQGLAGELFF,TGTGCCATCAGTCCGGGACAGGGTCTCGCCGGGGAGCTGTTTTTT
.,TRBV5-6,.,TRBJ2-1,CASSLSDLSYNEQFF,TGTGCCAGCAGCTTGAGTGACCTCTCCTACAATGAGCAGTTCTTC
TRBD2,TRBV19,once,TRBJ2-2,CASTPSRAGGPGELFF,TGTGCCAGTACCCCCTCTCGGGCGGGAGGGCCCGGGGAGCTGTTTTTT
.,TRBV2,.,TRBJ2-7,CASSASQGRYEQYF,TGTGCCAGCAGTGCTTCCCAGGGAAGATACGAGCAGTACTTC
.,TRBV7-3,few,TRBJ1-5,CASSSGPDQPQHF,TGTGCCAGCAGCTCTGGCCCGGACCAGCCCCAGCATTTT
.,TRBV19,.,TRBJ2-7,CASSMGGAGAYEQYF,TGTGCCAGTAGTATGGGGGGGGCCGGGGCCTACGAGCAGTACTTC
.,TRBV15,.,TRBJ2-2,CATNPLEGNTGELFF,TGTGCCACCAACCCCTTGGAAGGGAACACCGGGGAGCTGTTTTTT
TRBD1,TRBV5-1,.,TRBJ1-4,CASSFGGTGVYEKLFF,TGCGCCAGCAGCTTTGGGGGGACAGGGGTTTATGAAAAACTGTTTTTT
.,TRBV7-9,once,TRBJ1-2,CASSLAGDLYTF,TGTGCCAGCAGCTTAGCGGGTGACCTCTACACCTTC
.,TRBV6-1,.,TRBJ2-2,CASSNTGELFF,TGTGCCAGCAGTAACACCGGGGAGCTGTTTTTT
TRBD1,TRBV5-4,once,TRBJ1-1,CASSIDRGRPTEAFF,TGTGCCAGCAGCATAGACAGGGGGCGCCCGACTGAAGCTTTCTTT
.,TRBV7-2,few,TRBJ2-3,CASSLVRTDTQYF,TGTGCCAGCAGCTTAGTCAGGACAGATACGCAGTATTTT
.,TRBV5-1,.,TRBJ2-7,CASSLRVGYEQYF,TGCGCCAGCAGCTTGAGGGTTGGGTACGAGCAGTACTTC
.,TRBV5-1,.,TRBJ2-7,CASSLGVSPYEQYF,TGCGCCAGCAGCCTTGGGGTCTCCCCGTACGAGCAGTACTTC
.,TRBV6-1,few,TRBJ1-1,CASSEPGLNTEAFF,TGTGCCAGCAGTGAACCGGGGCTGAACACTGAAGCTTTCTTT
TRBD1,TRBV10-3,.,TRBJ2-7,CAISANRGHEQYF,TGTGCCATCAGTGCTAACAGGGGCCACGAGCAGTACTTC
TRBD2,TRBV4-1,.,TRBJ2-7,CASSHQTVASGTYEQYF,TGCGCCAGCAGCCATCAAACGGTGGCTAGCGGGACCTACGAGCAGTACTTC
.,TRBV19,.,TRBJ1-2,CASSMRDGPTNTF,TGTGCCAGTAGTATGCGGGACGGACCAACAAACACCTTC
.,TRBV19,.,TRBJ1-5,CASNDRSNQPQHF,TGTGCCAGTAATGACAGAAGCAATCAGCCCCAGCATTTT
.,TRBV5-1,once,TRBJ2-7,CASSLVGTAYEQYF,TGCGCCAGCAGCTTGGTGGGTACGGCCTACGAGCAGTACTTC
TRBD1,TRBV27,.,TRBJ1-4,CASSSPGTGKGEKLFF,TGTGCCAGCAGTTCACCGGGGACAGGGAAGGGTGAAAAACTGTTTTTT
.,TRBV29-1,.,TRBJ2-1,CSVVVSVLVPPPGEQFF,TGCAGCGTTGTAGTGTCCGTGCTAGTTCCACCCCCGGGTGAGCAGTTCTTC
TRBD2,TRBV10-3,.,TRBJ2-1,CAISDPSGRSSSYNEQFF,TGTGCCATCAGTGATCCTAGCGGGAGATCGAGCTCCTACAATGAGCAGTTCTTC
.,TRBV6-6,.,TRBJ1-5,CASTASRDSGNQPQHF,TGTGCCAGCACCGCGTCACGGGACTCCGGGAATCAGCCCCAGCATTTT
TRBD1,TRBV28,.,TRBJ2-7,CASSHPGTGTYEQYF,TGTGCCAGCAGCCACCCCGGGACAGGGACCTACGAGCAGTACTTC
.,TRBV7-2,.,TRBJ1-5,CASSLVGQLNQPQHF,TGTGCCAGCAGCTTAGTGGGTCAGTTGAATCAGCCCCAGCATTTT
TRBD1,TRBV5-1,.,TRBJ2-7,CASSLRTGWGREQYF,TGCGCCAGCAGCTTACGGACAGGGTGGGGTCGGGAGCAGTACTTC
.,TRBV5-1,once,TRBJ2-3,CASRGRQATDTQYF,TGCGCCAGCAGAGGTAGACAGGCTACAGATACGCAGTATTTT
.,TRBV5-6,.,TRBJ1-2,CASSLVGRDYGYTF,TGTGCCAGCAGCTTGGTCGGCAGGGACTATGGCTACACCTTC
.,TRBV19,.,TRBJ2-6,CASRRTGASGANVLTF,TGTGCCAGTAGGCGAACAGGAGCATCTGGGGCCAACGTCCTGACTTTC
TRBD2,TRBV30,.,TRBJ2-7,CALVALAGVRPLF,TGTGCCCTTGTGGCTCTAGCGGGAGTACGGCCCCTATTC
TRBD1,TRBV27,.,TRBJ1-5,CARGTGENTGHF,TGTGCCAGAGGGACAGGGGAGAATACAGGGCATTTT
.,TRBV28,few,TRBJ1-2,CASSPSDYQESHTF,TGTGCCAGCAGCCCCTCAGATTACCAGGAGTCCCACACCTTC
.,TRBV2,.,TRBJ1-5,CASSETWGNQPQHF,TGTGCCAGCAGTGAGACGTGGGGCAATCAGCCCCAGCATTTT
.,TRBV11-2,.,TRBJ1-1,CASSLVLTEAFF,TGTGCCAGCAGCTTAGTCCTCACTGAAGCTTTCTTT
.,TRBV15,.,TRBJ1-1,CATSRDRHAAMNTEAFF,TGTGCCACCAGCAGAGACCGCCACGCGGCCATGAACACTGAAGCTTTCTTT
.,TRBV29-1,.,TRBJ2-7,CSVELPPYEQYF,TGCAGCGTTGAATTGCCACCCTACGAGCAGTACTTC
.,TRBV4-1,.,TRBJ2-5,CASSQDSGLARVETQYF,TGCGCCAGCAGCCAAGATAGTGGCCTAGCAAGGGTAGAGACCCAGTACTTC
.,TRBV11-3,.,TRBJ2-1,CASSLESWGNSYNEQFF,TGTGCCAGCAGCTTAGAGTCGTGGGGAAACTCCTACAATGAGCAGTTCTTC
.,TRBV9,.,TRBJ2-7,CASSVHPDSVLYF,TGTGCCAGCAGCGTTCACCCGGACTCAGTTCTCTACTTC
TRBD2,TRBV5-1,.,TRBJ2-5,CASSRGGLAGGQETQYF,TGCGCCAGCAGCCGGGGGGGACTAGCGGGAGGCCAGGAGACCCAGTACTTC
.,TRBV2,.,TRBJ2-5,CASNQGGETQYF,TGTGCCAGCAATCAGGGTGGAGAGACCCAGTACTTC
TRBD1,TRBV7-2,.,TRBJ2-2,CASSSRQGASGGELFF,TGTGCCAGCAGCTCCAGACAGGGGGCTTCGGGCGGGGAGCTGTTTTTT
TRBD1,TRBV5-1,.,TRBJ1-2,CASSARDRERNGYTF,TGCGCCAGCAGCGCACGGGACAGGGAGAGGAATGGCTACACCTTC
TRBD2,TRBV2,once,TRBJ2-1,CASRTSGSGYEQFF,TGTGCCAGCAGGACTAGCGGGAGTGGTTATGAGCAGTTCTTC
TRBD1,TRBV4-3,.,TRBJ2-4,CASSQEPGQSAKNIQYF,TGCGCCAGCAGCCAAGAACCGGGACAGTCAGCCAAAAACATTCAGTACTTC
TRBD1,TRBV5-1,.,TRBJ1-5,CASSLNSGTGAGYSNQPQHF,TGCGCCAGCAGCTTGAATTCCGGGACAGGGGCGGGTTATAGCAATCAGCCCCAGCATTTT
.,TRBV25-1,.,TRBJ2-3,CASSEFVGRSGTDTQYF,TGTGCCAGCAGTGAATTCGTGGGCAGATCCGGCACAGATACGCAGTATTTT
.,TRBV4-3,.,TRBJ2-3,CASSQDGVRATQYF,TGCGCCAGCAGCCAAGATGGTGTGAGGGCTACGCAGTATTTT
.,TRBV7-2,.,TRBJ2-7,CASSPRWGQTYEQYF,TGTGCCAGCAGCCCTAGGTGGGGACAAACCTACGAGCAGTACTTC
.,TRBV30,.,TRBJ2-2,CAWTIKNTGELFF,TGTGCCTGGACAATCAAGAACACCGGGGAGCTGTTTTTT
.,TRBV27,.,TRBJ1-6,CASGEVRYNSPLHF,TGTGCCAGTGGTGAGGTGCGATATAATTCACCCCTCCACTTT
TRBD1,TRBV30,.,TRBJ1-6,CAWNAGQGVSSPLHF,TGTGCCTGGAACGCGGGACAGGGGGTCTCATCACCCCTCCACTTT
.,TRBV6-1,.,TRBJ2-7,CASSEAGTGVYEQYF,TGTGCCAGCAGTGAAGCCGGGACTGGGGTCTACGAGCAGTACTTC
.,TRBV11-2,.,TRBJ2-7,CASSFYYEQYF,TGTGCCAGCAGCTTTTATTACGAGCAGTACTTC